The clone carrying this T cell receptor (beta chain) was picked up one time. This sample is drawn from a study of T cell changes during pregnancy in multiple sclerosis. Some clones are missing from TCRdb's copy, which holds only in-frame ones; the method was immunoSEQ multiplex PCR. Among about 57,000 clones listed, around 93% were seen once. Trimming cost V 1 base and J 2 bases, with 9 bases left between them. The CDR3 sequence is 15 residues long. Germline assignment: CDR1 ENHRY and CDR2 SYGVKD. The receptor was derived from a female donor in good health, enrolled as a control in a pregnancy study. The J gene is TRBJ1-5, the V gene TRBV10-3; no clear D. The input for sequencing was peripheral blood, taken after pregnancy. In DNA form, the CDR3 reads TGTGCCATCAGTGAGTTGTTTTCTGGCAATCAGCCCCAGCATTTT. Its translation: CAISELFSGNQPQHF.